What follows describes a single T cell receptor (beta chain). The data belong to a study of T cell changes during pregnancy in multiple sclerosis. V dropped 0 bases and J dropped 5 bases, with 8 bases sitting between them. Germline V CDR1 and CDR2: SGDLS, YYNGEE. The CDR3 sequence is 13 residues long. Clones were sequenced by immunoSEQ multiplex PCR, and TCRdb holds only the in-frame ones, with some missing. The table shows some 64,000 clones, with approximately 91% occurring only once. The specimen comprised peripheral blood, sampled in the first trimester of pregnancy. V usage is TRBV9 and J usage is TRBJ1-1; tentatively, D is TRBD1 (6 bases). This TCR was sampled from a female donor with multiple sclerosis, enrolled in a pregnancy study. The CDR3 reads CASSVETGTEAFF. The CDR3 DNA reads TGTGCCAGCAGCGTAGAAACAGGGACTGAAGCTTTCTTT.